This T cell receptor beta chain was retrieved from a study of glioma-infiltrating T cells after dendritic cell vaccination. Study summary: Treatment, given 2003 to 2012, was autologous tumor lysate-pulsed dendritic cell vaccination.

Notes on the study in general: The cohort had few patients with full blood and tumor sets.

The primer mix had 60 V beta and 13 J beta primers. Here immunoSEQ multiplex PCR was the method, and the copy in TCRdb shows in-frame clones only, minus some. The repertoire holds under 100,000 clones, with 80% to 90% as singletons. About this clone: The antigen is undetermined.

This receptor was identified in a human donor with glioblastoma. The sample here was blood, taken before dendritic cell vaccination.

CDR3 nucleotide sequence: TGCGCCAGCAGCTTGACCCAGGGGATTGACGAGCAGTACTTC. The encoded protein is CASSLTQGIDEQYF. The chain combines TRBV5-1 with TRBJ2-7; possibly TRBD1 for D (6 bases). CDR1 and CDR2 from the germline V gene are SGHRS and YFSETQ. CDR3 length: 14 amino acids. The ends were cut back, 1 base at V and 5 bases at J, with 13 bases in the middle.